The clone carrying this TCR beta chain came up many times. This specimen comes from a study of spatial heterogeneity in lung cancer. Germline trimming cut 6 bases from V and 4 bases from J; bases unmatched to any gene: 14. Looked up from germline, CDR1 is SGHVS and CDR2 is FNYEAQ. The CDR3 totals 17 residues. TCRdb used MiXCR to reprocess the 5' RACE reads, holding one entry per CDR3 protein. The table shows 6,000 to 8,000 distinct CDR3 sequences, with roughly a fifth occurring only once. Time point specified: sample taken at primary tumor resection. Unsorted whole RNA from tumor, nontumor lung or frozen PBMC underwent sequencing.

Sequenced here: PBMCs, sampled at surgery. This receptor was taken from a female donor with early-stage non-small cell lung cancer. This sequence joins TRBV7-6 and TRBJ1-2, with 10 nucleotides matching TRBD1. CDR3 bases: TGTGCCAGCAGTTACGCCGGACAGGGGGGAAGAGGCTATGGCTACACCTTC. Protein sequence: CASSYAGQGGRGYGYTF.